This T cell receptor beta chain was found in a study of spatial heterogeneity in lung cancer. General study points: Expanded alpha and beta TCR counts within tumors tracked tumor mutation counts.

This clonotype is medium-sized. Its antigen is as yet unknown. The CDR3 sequence is 15 residues long. V was trimmed by 7 bases and J by 4 bases, leaving 17 bases between them. Germline V lookup: CDR1 SGHAT, CDR2 FQNNGV. Time point meaning: sample taken at primary tumor resection. The study sequenced unsorted whole RNA from tumor, nontumor lung or frozen PBMC. TCRdb re-called the 5' RACE reads with MiXCR, one entry per CDR3 protein. The sample yields 17,000 or so distinct CDR3 sequences, less than 7.5% seen once. The chain uses TRBV11-2 and TRBJ2-1; D is uncertain. This receptor was obtained from a male donor with early-stage non-small cell lung cancer. The sequencing used lung tumor tissue, collected at surgery. The CDR3 DNA reads as TGTGCCAGCACCAGAGCAGGAAATAATTACAATGAGCAGTTCTTC. Translation: CASTRAGNNYNEQFF.